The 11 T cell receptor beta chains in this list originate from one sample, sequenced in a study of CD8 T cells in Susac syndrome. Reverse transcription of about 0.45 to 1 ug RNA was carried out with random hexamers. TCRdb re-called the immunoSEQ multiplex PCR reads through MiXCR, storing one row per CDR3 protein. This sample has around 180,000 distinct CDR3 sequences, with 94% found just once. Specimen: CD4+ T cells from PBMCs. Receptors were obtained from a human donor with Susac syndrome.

The CDR3 protein is CASSLAGGATPYNEQFF. The CDR3, as DNA: TGCGCCAGCAGCTTGGCTGGAGGGGCCACCCCCTACAATGAGCAGTTCTTC. This chain uses TRBV5-1 with TRBJ2-1; D possibly corresponds to TRBD2 (6 bases). Germline-derived CDR1 and CDR2 are SGHRS and YFSETQ. This CDR3 has 17 amino acids. With 0 bases removed from V and 2 bases from J, the gap between germline ends came to 15 bases.

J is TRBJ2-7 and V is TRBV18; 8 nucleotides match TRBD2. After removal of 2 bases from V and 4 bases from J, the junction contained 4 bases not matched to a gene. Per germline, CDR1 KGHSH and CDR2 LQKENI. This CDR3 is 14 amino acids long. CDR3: CASSPLREVYEQYF. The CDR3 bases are TGTGCCAGCTCACCATTGCGGGAGGTTTACGAGCAGTACTTC.

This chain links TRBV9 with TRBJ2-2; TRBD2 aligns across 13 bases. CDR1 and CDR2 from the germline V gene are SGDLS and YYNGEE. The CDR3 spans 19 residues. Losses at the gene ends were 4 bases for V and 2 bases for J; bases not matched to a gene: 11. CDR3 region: CASSPTSGGAVGNTGELFF. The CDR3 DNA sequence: TGTGCCAGCAGCCCAACTAGCGGGGGGGCCGTCGGTAACACCGGGGAGCTGTTTTTT.

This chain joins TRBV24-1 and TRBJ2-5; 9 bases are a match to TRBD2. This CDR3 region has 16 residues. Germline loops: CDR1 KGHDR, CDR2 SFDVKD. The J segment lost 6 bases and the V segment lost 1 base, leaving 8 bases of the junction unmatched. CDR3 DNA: TGTGCCACCAGTGATTTTTGGCGGGGGGGCCTGAAGACCCAGTACTTC. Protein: CATSDFWRGGLKTQYF.

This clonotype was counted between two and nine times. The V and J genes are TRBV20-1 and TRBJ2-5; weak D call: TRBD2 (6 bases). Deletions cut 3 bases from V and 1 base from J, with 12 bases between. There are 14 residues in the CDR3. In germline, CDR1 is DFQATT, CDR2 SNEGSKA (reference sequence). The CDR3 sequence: CSASVSGRQETQYF. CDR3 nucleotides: TGCAGTGCTAGTGTTAGCGGACGCCAAGAGACCCAGTACTTC.

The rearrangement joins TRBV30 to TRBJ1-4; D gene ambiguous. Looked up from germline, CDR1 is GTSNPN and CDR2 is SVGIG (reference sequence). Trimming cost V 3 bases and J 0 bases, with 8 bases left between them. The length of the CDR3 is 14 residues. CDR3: CAWRDRSTNEKLFF. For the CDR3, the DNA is TGTGCCTGGAGGGACCGGTCAACTAATGAAAAACTGTTTTTT.

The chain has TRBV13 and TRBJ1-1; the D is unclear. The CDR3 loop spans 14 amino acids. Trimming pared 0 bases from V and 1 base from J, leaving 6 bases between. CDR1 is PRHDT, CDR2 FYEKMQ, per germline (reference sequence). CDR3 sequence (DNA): TGTGCCAGCAGCTTAGGGGGCCCGAACACTGAAGCTTTCTTT. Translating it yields CASSLGGPNTEAFF.

The chain's CDR3 is CSARVQNQPQHF. In DNA form, the CDR3 reads TGCAGTGCTAGAGTCCAAAATCAGCCCCAGCATTTT. The gene calls are TRBV20-1 and TRBJ1-5; D is uncertain. Germline-derived CDR1 and CDR2 are DFQATT and SNEGSKA (reference sequence). The CDR3 runs to 12 residues. Trimming left V 1 base short and J 4 bases short, with 5 bases between.

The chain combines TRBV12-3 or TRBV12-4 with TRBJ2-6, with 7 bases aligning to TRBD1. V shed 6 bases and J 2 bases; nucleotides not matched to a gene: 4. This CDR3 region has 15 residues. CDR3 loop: CASRDTGAGANVLTF. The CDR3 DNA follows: TGTGCCAGCAGGGACACAGGGGCTGGGGCCAACGTCCTGACTTTC.

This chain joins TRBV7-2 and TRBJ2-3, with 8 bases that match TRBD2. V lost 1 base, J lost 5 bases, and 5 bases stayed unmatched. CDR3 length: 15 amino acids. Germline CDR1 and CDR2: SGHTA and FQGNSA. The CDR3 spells CASSLESGGGDTQYF. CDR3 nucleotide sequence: TGTGCCAGCAGCTTAGAGAGCGGGGGAGGAGATACGCAGTATTTT.

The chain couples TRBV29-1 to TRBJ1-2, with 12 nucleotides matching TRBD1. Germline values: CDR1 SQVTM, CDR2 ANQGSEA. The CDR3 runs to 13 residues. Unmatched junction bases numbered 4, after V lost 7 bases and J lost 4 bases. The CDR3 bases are TGCAGCGCCGGGACAGGGGGCCCCTATGGCTACACCTTC. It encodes CSAGTGGPYGYTF.